The entry that follows covers one T cell receptor (beta chain) sequence. Its antigen is unidentified. The junction differs from germline at one of its ends, possibly a read error. RNA transcripts were the template, and TCR beta CDR3 regions were amplified from them. Second-round multiplex PCR came after a first-round RT-PCR that employed HTBI primers. TCRdb itself ran the multiplex PCR reads through MiXCR, one entry per CDR3 protein. The sample consists of hundreds of thousands of distinct CDR3 sequences, roughly 41% of them appearing once. This sample stems from a study of Graves' ophthalmopathy and Graves' hyperthyroidism. Overall study context: Researchers obtained peripheral blood at initial diagnosis, before any treatment had begun. Study-wide points: The model flagged ophthalmopathy progression at over 60% sensitivity and under 75% specificity.

Germline V gives CDR1 ENHRY, CDR2 SYGVKD. The CDR3 sequence is 14 residues long. The diagnosis combined clinical symptoms, thyroxine, TRAb, thyroid ultrasound and orbital computed tomography scans. The chain links TRBV10-3 to TRBJ2-7; D is unresolved. This TCR was recovered from an adult man with Graves' ophthalmopathy. The material sequenced was peripheral blood. The CDR3 protein is CASSYSKLGYEQYF. The CDR3 DNA is TGTGCCAGCAGTTACTCGAAGCTCGGATACGAGCAGTACTTC.